Listed here are 20 T cell receptor beta chains from one sample, sequenced in a study of PD-1 blockade in classical Hodgkin lymphoma. This table comes from immunoSEQ multiplex PCR, and its TCRdb copy is limited to in-frame clones, with some not included. Of roughly 9,900 clones detected, around nine tenths appear once; the ten largest clones hold over 12%. There was relapse after autologous stem cell transplantation in every patient, and there was variation in brentuximab vedotin exposure. Sequenced here: peripheral blood mononuclear cells (PBMCs), sampled at baseline. Receptors were obtained from a human donor with classical Hodgkin lymphoma.

This chain joins TRBV9 and TRBJ2-3, with 7 bases fitting TRBD1. There are 15 residues in the CDR3. Germline CDR1 SGDLS, CDR2 YYNGEE. V lost 3 bases and J lost 5; bases outside the gene matches: 9. The chain's CDR3 is CASSDWDSWGDTQYF. CDR3 DNA: TGTGCCAGCAGCGATTGGGACAGCTGGGGAGATACGCAGTATTTT.

This chain uses TRBV6-5 with TRBJ2-7, with TRBD2 matching over 11 bases. Germline CDR1 is MNHEY and CDR2 is SVGAGI. V trimming: 2 bases; J trimming: 3 bases; junction bases outside the gene matches: 3. The length of the CDR3 is 15 residues. Here the CDR3 DNA reads TGTGCCAGCAGTTACGGGCTAGCGGGAGGCTACGAGCAGTACTTC. It translates to CASSYGLAGGYEQYF.

The chain is built from TRBV19 and TRBJ2-7; tentative D call: TRBD1 (6 bases). Trimming cost V 5 bases and J 3 bases, with 14 bases left between them. The CDR3 runs to 14 residues. CDR1 and CDR2 from the germline V gene are LNHDA and SQIVND (reference sequence). The CDR3 sequence: CASSPRTAYYEQYF. The DNA of the CDR3 is TGTGCCAGTAGTCCTCGGACAGCGTACTACGAGCAGTACTTC.

The V and J genes are TRBV6-5 and TRBJ1-1; D remains unclear. V was cut by 6 bases and J by 10 bases, with 18 bases left in between. The CDR3 extends over 13 amino acids. Germline CDR1 MNHEY, CDR2 SVGAGI. CDR3 nucleotides: TGTGCCAGCAGCCTCTTAGTGGGCTATGGAGCTTTCTTT. It yields the protein CASSLLVGYGAFF.

This clone was recorded once. This sequence joins TRBV6-6 and TRBJ1-6, with no clear D. V lost 8 bases and J lost 0, with 14 bases in between. The CDR3 loop spans 16 amino acids. Germline CDR1 reads MNHNY; CDR2 reads SVGAGI (reference sequence). The CDR3 coding sequence is TGTGCCAGCTACCTACCGGGGAGCTCCTATAATTCACCCCTCCACTTT. It specifies CASYLPGSSYNSPLHF.

This clone has a handful of counts. The chain links TRBV25-1 to TRBJ2-2; tentatively, D is TRBD1 (6 bases). This CDR3 is 15 amino acids long. V was trimmed by 3 bases and J by 5 bases, leaving 13 bases between them. Germline loops: CDR1 MGHDK, CDR2 SYGVNS. The CDR3 spells CASSDRNRETGELFF. In DNA form, the CDR3 reads TGTGCCAGCAGTGACAGGAACAGGGAAACCGGGGAGCTGTTTTTT.

This chain joins TRBV18 and TRBJ2-7, with no clear D. Germline loops: CDR1 KGHSH, CDR2 LQKENI. The ends were cut back, 3 bases at V and 2 bases at J, with 14 bases in the middle. CDR3 size: 15 residues. Here the CDR3 reads CASSPQDFLAYEQYF. The CDR3 bases are TGTGCCAGCTCACCGCAGGATTTTCTGGCCTACGAGCAGTACTTC.

The gene calls are TRBV11-1 and TRBJ2-1; 12 bases fit TRBD2. The CDR3 spans 17 residues. CDR1 and CDR2 from the germline V gene are SGHAT and FQDESV (reference sequence). J lost 4 bases, V lost 1 base, and 5 bases had no gene match. CDR3 sequence (DNA): TGTGCCAGCAGCTTAGGTGAAGGACTAGCGGGGTACAATGAGCAGTTCTTC. This translates into CASSLGEGLAGYNEQFF.

The CDR3 DNA sequence: TGTGCCAGTGGGCAGGGGGGACCTTATATCACAGATACGCAGTATTTT. Protein product: CASGQGGPYITDTQYF. The genes are TRBV9 and TRBJ2-3; tentative D call: TRBD1 (7 bases). The CDR3 spans 16 residues. The ends were cut back, 8 bases at V and 2 bases at J, with 21 bases in the middle. Germline CDR1 and CDR2: SGDLS and YYNGEE.

The chain is built from TRBV15 and TRBJ2-3; 11 bases map to TRBD1. There are 16 residues in the CDR3. V gave up 2 bases and J gave up 1 base; unmatched junction bases: 2. Germline values: CDR1 LNHNV, CDR2 YYDKDF (reference sequence). CDR3 sequence reads: CATSRRTGGGTDTQYF. CDR3 in DNA: TGTGCCACCAGCAGAAGGACAGGGGGCGGCACAGATACGCAGTATTTT.

J is TRBJ2-3 and V is TRBV28, with a tentative D call TRBD1 (6 bases). CDR1 and CDR2 (germline): MDHEN, SYDVKM. V lost 1 base to trimming and J lost 1 base, with 6 bases between them. CDR3 length: 14 residues. CDR3 sequence (DNA): TGTGCCAGCAGTTTATCAGGGGGCACAGATACGCAGTATTTT. This codes for CASSLSGGTDTQYF.

The DNA for the CDR3 is TGTGCCAGCAGTTGGCAGCCATCAAGGGGCAATCAGCCCCAGCATTTT. Protein sequence: CASSWQPSRGNQPQHF. The V and J genes are TRBV28 and TRBJ1-5; no clear D gene. V shed 4 bases and J shed 2 bases, with 15 bases lying between them. The CDR3 runs 16 residues. The germline V gene encodes CDR1 MDHEN and CDR2 SYDVKM.

This clone was seen a single time. The chain has TRBV2 and TRBJ1-6; D is perhaps TRBD1 (5 bases). The ends were cut back, 3 bases at V and 10 bases at J, with 16 bases in the middle. Germline lookup yields CDR1 SNHLY and CDR2 FYNNEI. The CDR3 runs 15 residues. CDR3 nucleotides: TGTGCCAGCAGTGATAGCCAGGGCTATAGGTCACCCCTCCACTTT. Translated, it gives CASSDSQGYRSPLHF.

This clone appeared once. This chain connects TRBV12-5 to TRBJ2-1, with 9 bases fitting TRBD1. The CDR3 loop spans 18 amino acids. Trimming cost V 1 base and J 8 bases; bases outside gene matches: 15. Germline lookup yields CDR1 LGHNT and CDR2 FRNRAP. The CDR3 sequence is CASGLGRDNRGRLDEQFF. For the CDR3, the DNA is TGTGCTAGTGGTTTGGGACGTGACAACAGGGGGCGCTTAGATGAGCAGTTCTTC.

J is TRBJ2-7 and V is TRBV5-1; 10 bases match TRBD2. The germline V gene encodes CDR1 SGHRS and CDR2 YFSETQ. CDR3 size: 15 residues. The V and J ends lost 4 bases and 0 bases, in that order; junction bases with no gene match: 4. The CDR3 reads CASSSSGRPSYEQYF. The CDR3 region has the DNA TGCGCCAGCAGCAGTAGCGGGAGGCCCTCCTACGAGCAGTACTTC.

The V and J genes are TRBV6-6 and TRBJ2-7; no definite D call. V was clipped by 5 bases and J by 4 bases, with 18 bases between them. CDR3 length equals 15 residues. Per germline, CDR1 MNHNY and CDR2 SVGAGI (reference sequence). CDR3 nucleotide sequence: TGTGCCAGCAGTCCTCTGTCACAGATATCATACGAGCAGTACTTC. It is translated as CASSPLSQISYEQYF.

CDR3 amino acids: CASSPQPGDRANEQYF. The CDR3 DNA sequence: TGTGCCAGCAGCCCCCAGCCAGGGGATCGGGCGAACGAGCAGTACTTC. V and J are TRBV11-2 and TRBJ2-7; the D gene is possibly TRBD1 (6 bases). The germline gives CDR1 SGHAT, CDR2 FQNNGV. V lost 5 bases and J lost 5, with 22 bases in between. This CDR3 contains 16 residues.

The chain links TRBV2 to TRBJ2-5, with D hard to call. Trimming stripped 5 bases from V and 2 bases from J, with 6 bases between. The CDR3 is 12 amino acids. CDR1 is SNHLY, CDR2 FYNNEI, per germline. CDR3 in DNA: TGTGCCAGCAGTTTGGGGCAAGAGACCCAGTACTTC. Protein: CASSLGQETQYF.

For the CDR3, the DNA is TGTGCCAGCAGCCCGCCAGGACTGCCTAGCTCTGGGGCCAACGTCCTGACTTTC. Its translation: CASSPPGLPSSGANVLTF. The chain uses TRBV7-6 and TRBJ2-6, with a tentative D call TRBD2 (5 bases). The germline V and J ends were trimmed by 5 bases and 0 bases, with 17 bases remaining between them. The germline CDR1 and CDR2 sequences are SGHVS and FNYEAQ. There are 18 residues in the CDR3.

The V gene is TRBV30, the J gene TRBJ2-3, with D uncertain. Germline CDR1 is GTSNPN and CDR2 is SVGIG (reference sequence). The CDR3 extends over 12 amino acids. V shed 4 bases and J shed 1 base, with 6 bases lying between them. CDR3 residues: CAWNRGTDTQYF. DNA of the CDR3: TGTGCCTGGAATCGGGGCACAGATACGCAGTATTTT.